This section outlines one T cell receptor (beta chain) sequence together with its context. Its specificity is unknown. The data originate from a study of T cells in Graves' hyperthyroidism and ophthalmopathy. On the study more broadly: Peripheral blood was collected at initial diagnosis, before any treatment.

Around 10 ml fresh peripheral blood yielded the PBMCs. TCR beta CDR3 regions were amplified from RNA. A set of HTBI primers served as the primers for a first-round RT-PCR of the TCR CDR3. TCRdb reprocessed the multiplex PCR reads with MiXCR, giving one entry per CDR3 protein. The data show about 400,000 distinct CDR3 sequences, with roughly 14% seen just once and around 14% held by the top ten. Findings and caveats of the study: The model predicted ophthalmopathy a median roughly six months before onset.

The V gene's germline CDR1 is WSHSY and CDR2 SAAADI. V was clipped by 1 base and J by 1 base, with 5 bases between them. This CDR3 is 13 amino acids long. The clonotype originates from a man between 18 and 29 years old with Graves' ophthalmopathy. J is TRBJ2-7 and V is TRBV10-2; no clear D. Sequenced: blood. This chain's CDR3 is CASSEYQSYEQYF. CDR3 nucleotide sequence: TGCGCCAGCAGTGAGTACCAGTCCTACGAGCAGTACTTC.